The source of this T cell receptor beta chain is a study of T-cell reconstitution after alpha-beta-depleted transplantation in children. V trimming: 5 bases; J trimming: 9 bases; junction bases outside the gene matches: 8. CDR3 size: 14 residues. Points from the study as a whole: There were some patients whose high TCRbeta diversity at day 60 came from surviving recipient T cells and thymic progenitors.

This clonotype was detected a few times. Its antigen is unknown. TCRbeta library preparation incorporated unique molecular identifiers. TCRdb re-analysed the PCR reads in MiXCR, keeping a single row per CDR3 protein. Among about 980,000 distinct CDR3 sequences listed, less than 30% were seen once. This TCR was recovered from a boy in the first two years of life who had a stem cell transplant for SCID, so the T cells may come from the graft donor. The sequencing here drew on PBMCs, mostly from graft donor cells, taken 360 days after TCRalphabeta/CD19-depleted stem cell transplant. The V call is TRBV12-3 or TRBV12-4, the J call TRBJ2-1; TRBD2 matches 9 bases. CDR3 residues: CASSLLGGGAEQFF. The CDR3 DNA follows: TGTGCCAGCAGTCTCCTCGGCGGGGGGGCTGAGCAGTTCTTC.